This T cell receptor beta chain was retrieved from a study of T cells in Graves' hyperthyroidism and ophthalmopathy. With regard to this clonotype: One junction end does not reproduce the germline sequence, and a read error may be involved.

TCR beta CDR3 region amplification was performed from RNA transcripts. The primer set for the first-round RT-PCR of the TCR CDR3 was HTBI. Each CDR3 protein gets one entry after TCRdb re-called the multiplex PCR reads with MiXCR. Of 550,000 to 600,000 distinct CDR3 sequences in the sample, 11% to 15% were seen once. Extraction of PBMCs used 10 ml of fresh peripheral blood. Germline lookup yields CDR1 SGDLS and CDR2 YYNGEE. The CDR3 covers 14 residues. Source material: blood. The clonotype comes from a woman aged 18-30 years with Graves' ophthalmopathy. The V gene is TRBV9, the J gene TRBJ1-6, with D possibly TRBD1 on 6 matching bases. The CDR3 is CASSATGIRSPPHF. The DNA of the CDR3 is TGTGCCAGCAGCGCTACAGGGATCAGGTCACCCCCCCACTTT.